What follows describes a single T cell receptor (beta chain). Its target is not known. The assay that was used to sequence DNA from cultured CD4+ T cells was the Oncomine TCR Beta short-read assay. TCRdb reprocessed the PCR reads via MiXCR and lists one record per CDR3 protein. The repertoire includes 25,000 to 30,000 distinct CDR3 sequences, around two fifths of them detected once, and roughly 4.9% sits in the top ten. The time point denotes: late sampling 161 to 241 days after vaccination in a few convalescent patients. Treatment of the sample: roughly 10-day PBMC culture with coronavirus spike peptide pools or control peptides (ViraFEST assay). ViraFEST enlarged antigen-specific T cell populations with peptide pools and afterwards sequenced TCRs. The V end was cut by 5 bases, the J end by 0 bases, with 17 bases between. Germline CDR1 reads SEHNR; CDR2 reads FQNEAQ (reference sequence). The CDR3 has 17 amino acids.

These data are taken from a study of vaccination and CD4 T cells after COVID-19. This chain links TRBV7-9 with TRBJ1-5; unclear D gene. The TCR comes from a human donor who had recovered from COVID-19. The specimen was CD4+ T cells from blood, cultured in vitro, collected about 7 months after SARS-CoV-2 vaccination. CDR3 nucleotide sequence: TGTGCCAGCAGCGATAGCCGAGACTTGGTTAGCAATCAGCCCCAGCATTTT. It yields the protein CASSDSRDLVSNQPQHF.